Listed here are 5 T cell receptor beta chains from one sample, sequenced in a study of type 1 and type 2 diabetes patients (dated by TCRdb to the mid-2010s). The sequencing machine was an Illumina MiSeq. TCRbeta CDR3 amplification used genomic DNA from the sorted T cell subsets as template. The TCRbeta CDR3 region was amplified by multiplex PCR using 30 forward and 13 reverse primers. TCRdb passed the public sequencing reads through fastp at Q25 and MiXCR, retaining productive beta sequences. Rows with a matching CDR3 protein are joined into one entry that keeps the most common DNA and genes. This sample comprises under 300,000 distinct CDR3 sequences, roughly 50% of them detected only once. Roughly 15% of the sample goes to the ten largest clones. The sample comprised peripheral blood mononuclear cells (PBMCs). Receptor source: a man aged 18 to 30 with type 2 diabetes.

There are a few counts of this clonotype. V gene TRBV6-5 combines with J gene TRBJ2-7, with 7 bases identical to TRBD2. Trimming took 10 bases from V and 2 from J; bases not matched to a gene: 11. This CDR3 spans 14 amino acids. Looked up from germline, CDR1 is MNHEY and CDR2 is SVGAGI. CDR3 amino acids: CATDLGGVPYEQYF. The CDR3 DNA reads as TGTGCCACCGACTTGGGAGGGGTGCCCTACGAGCAGTACTTC.

The gene calls are TRBV6-6 and TRBJ2-3; 7 bases align to TRBD2. The junction had 10 bases not matched to a gene; V was cut back by 5 bases and J by 2 bases. This CDR3 is 16 amino acids long. Germline lookup yields CDR1 MNHNY and CDR2 SVGAGI (reference sequence). CDR3 residues: CASSPIAGPITDTQYF. CDR3 DNA: TGTGCCAGCAGTCCAATAGCGGGCCCCATCACAGATACGCAGTATTTT.

This chain links TRBV28 with TRBJ1-4, with TRBD1 as a possible D gene (5 bases). Trimming pared 6 bases from V and 3 bases from J, leaving 11 bases between. Germline-derived CDR1 and CDR2 are MDHEN and SYDVKM. The CDR3 has 14 amino acids. The CDR3 coding sequence is TGTGCCAGCAGGGACCGGGGGTCTAATGAAAAACTGTTTTTT. Protein: CASRDRGSNEKLFF.

The chain joins TRBV4-1 to TRBJ1-2; D is perhaps TRBD1 (5 bases). Trimming removed 1 base from V and 6 bases from J, with 15 bases in between. Germline CDR1 and CDR2: MGHRA and YSYEKL. CDR3 length: 15 amino acids. The CDR3 protein is CASSQGGLLADGYTF. CDR3 in DNA: TGCGCCAGCAGCCAAGGGGGACTTCTGGCGGATGGCTACACCTTC.

This chain joins TRBV15 and TRBJ2-3; D unresolved. Germline V gene data show CDR1 as LNHNV and CDR2 as YYDKDF (reference sequence). V lost 0 bases and J 3 bases, leaving 10 bases between the germline ends. The CDR3 sequence is 15 residues long. The CDR3: CATSRDLSFTDTQYF. CDR3 sequence (DNA): TGTGCCACCAGCAGAGATCTGAGCTTTACAGATACGCAGTATTTT.